These 30 T cell receptor beta chains originate from one sample sequenced in a study of blood T cell repertoires in COVID-19. Method: immunoSEQ multiplex PCR; TCRdb's copy keeps in-frame clones and lacks some. The sample contains more than 150,000 clones, about 85% of which appear only once. The sequencing sample was made of peripheral blood. These receptors were taken from a woman in her 70s with acute or convalescent COVID-19.

The chain couples TRBV29-1 to TRBJ2-1; D might be TRBD2 (5 bases). V was pared by 5 bases and J by 0 bases, with 11 bases between. Germline-derived CDR1 and CDR2 are SQVTM and ANQGSEA. The CDR3 runs to 14 residues. CDR3 nucleotides: TGCAGCGTTTACGGGGTAAGCTCCTACAATGAGCAGTTCTTC. Amino acid sequence: CSVYGVSSYNEQFF.

The chain recombines TRBV24-1 with TRBJ1-3, with TRBD1 matching 9 bases. The V segment lost 5 bases and the J segment 6 bases; nucleotides outside the gene matches: 10. The CDR3 runs to 16 residues. Germline V CDR1 and CDR2: KGHDR, SFDVKD. The CDR3 loop reads CATSAVGDRVENTIYF. As DNA, the CDR3 is TGTGCCACCAGTGCCGTCGGGGACAGGGTAGAAAACACCATATATTTT.

The chain combines TRBV6-8 with TRBJ2-7; D perhaps matches TRBD2 (6 bases). The CDR3 is 16 residues long. Between the trimmed V and J ends, which lost 7 bases and 1 base, there was a span of 20 bases. Germline CDR1 MNHGY, CDR2 SAAAGT. CDR3 nucleotide sequence: TGTGCCAGCAATCCACATGGCGGGGACCGATCCTACGAGCAGTACTTC. This codes for CASNPHGGDRSYEQYF.

This chain's CDR3 is CSAQQGGEQYF. DNA for the CDR3: TGCAGTGCACAACAAGGGGGCGAGCAGTACTTC. The chain combines TRBV20-1 with TRBJ2-7; D is possibly TRBD1 (6 bases). V lost 6 bases to trimming and J lost 6 bases, with 12 bases between them. Looked up from germline, CDR1 is DFQATT and CDR2 is SNEGSKA (reference sequence). CDR3 length: 11 amino acids.

Details on this clone: Germline is not matched at one junction end, which may reflect a read error. The DNA of the CDR3 is TGTGCCAGCAGAGAAGGGAGTCTGGACACTGAAGCTTTCTTT. Amino acids: CASREGSLDTEAFF. The chain recombines TRBV6-1 with TRBJ1-1; no clear D. The CDR3 is made up of 14 amino acids. Germline V gives CDR1 MNHNS, CDR2 SASEGT.

In nucleotides, the CDR3 is TGTGCCAGCAGTTACAGGGGAAAAGAGACCCAGTACTTC. Protein sequence: CASSYRGKETQYF. V gene TRBV6-6 combines with J gene TRBJ2-5; tentative D call: TRBD1 (5 bases). The CDR3 extends over 13 amino acids. V lost 2 bases and J lost 3, with 7 bases in between. The germline V gene has CDR1 MNHNY and CDR2 SVGAGI (reference sequence).

This chain uses TRBV6-1 with TRBJ2-5, with D possibly being TRBD1 (6 bases). CDR1 is MNHNS and CDR2 is SASEGT in the germline V gene. The CDR3 is 12 amino acids. The V gene lost 3 bases and the J gene lost 5 bases, with 7 bases spanning the gap. The CDR3 region has the DNA TGTGCCAGCAGTGACAGGGGTGAGACCCAGTACTTC. Its translation is CASSDRGETQYF.

This rearrangement joins TRBV28 to TRBJ2-3; TRBD1 might be the D (6 bases). V was pared by 0 bases and J by 0 bases, with 7 bases between. The CDR3 length is 15 residues. The germline gives CDR1 MDHEN, CDR2 SYDVKM. In DNA, the CDR3 is TGTGCCAGCAGTTTATGGACAGGTAGCACAGATACGCAGTATTTT. Translation gives CASSLWTGSTDTQYF.

This chain uses TRBV5-4 with TRBJ2-7; 9 positions agree with TRBD1. Germline V CDR1 and CDR2: SGHNT, YYREEE (reference sequence). V was clipped by 0 bases and J by 0 bases; unmatched bases: 4. This CDR3 comprises 16 residues. CDR3 in amino acids: CASSLDRGRSSYEQYF. The CDR3 DNA reads as TGTGCCAGCAGCTTGGACAGGGGGCGAAGCTCCTACGAGCAGTACTTC.

V gene TRBV6-2 or TRBV6-3 combines with J gene TRBJ2-7; possibly TRBD1 for D (6 bases). The V gene lost 5 bases and the J gene lost 4 bases, with 15 bases spanning the gap. Per germline, CDR1 MNHEY and CDR2 SVGEGT. This CDR3 has 14 amino acids. The CDR3 reads CASSPIGQGYEQYF. The CDR3 nucleotides read TGTGCCAGCAGTCCCATTGGGCAGGGGTACGAGCAGTACTTC.

The chain links TRBV10-3 to TRBJ2-3; 7 bases are shared with TRBD1. This CDR3 region has 15 residues. Trimming removed 3 bases from V and 1 base from J; junction bases left unmatched: 4. The germline V gene has CDR1 ENHRY and CDR2 SYGVKD. The DNA for the CDR3 is TGTGCCATCAGTGACACCGGGACAGGCACAGATACGCAGTATTTT. Amino acid sequence: CAISDTGTGTDTQYF.

The V call is TRBV28, the J call TRBJ1-4; 9 bases line up with TRBD1. CDR1 and CDR2 from the germline V gene are MDHEN and SYDVKM. V was clipped by 2 bases and J by 3 bases; unmatched bases: 1. This CDR3 contains 15 residues. Written as DNA, the CDR3 is TGTGCCAGCAGTTTAAGGACAGGGGCTAATGAAAAACTGTTTTTT. Its protein is CASSLRTGANEKLFF.

The rearrangement uses TRBV12-3 or TRBV12-4 and TRBJ1-2, with a possible D match to TRBD1 (6 bases). V lost 4 bases to trimming and J lost 7 bases, with 13 bases between them. The CDR3 has 13 amino acids. The CDR3 DNA follows: TGTGCCAGCAGTTGGGACAAGCGAGGTGGCTACACCTTC. This translates into CASSWDKRGGYTF.

The chain employs TRBV18 and TRBJ2-7; D gene ambiguous. The CDR3 loop spans 14 amino acids. The V gene's germline CDR1 is KGHSH and CDR2 LQKENI. The ends were cut back, 4 bases at V and 5 bases at J, with 15 bases in the middle. CDR3 sequence (DNA): TGTGCCAGCTCACTAGTTCCCGGTAGAAACGAGCAGTACGTC. Translated, it gives CASSLVPGRNEQYV.

This chain joins TRBV6-5 and TRBJ1-2; D ambiguous. Germline V gene lookup returns CDR1 MNHEY and CDR2 SVGAGI. The CDR3 extends over 14 amino acids. With 0 bases removed from V and 8 bases from J, the gap between germline ends came to 13 bases. CDR3 DNA sequence: TGTGCCAGCAGTTACTCTTACACGGCAGGAGGCTACACCTTC. It encodes CASSYSYTAGGYTF.

The rearrangement joins TRBV7-9 to TRBJ2-2, with 9 bases matching TRBD1. The CDR3 is made up of 15 amino acids. V gave up 8 bases and J gave up 3 bases; unmatched junction bases: 7. Looked up from germline, CDR1 is SEHNR and CDR2 is FQNEAQ (reference sequence). The DNA of the CDR3 is TGTGCCAGCCGGATCGGGGACAGGGACACCGGGGAGCTGTTTTTT. Translating gives CASRIGDRDTGELFF.

The V gene is TRBV5-1, the J gene TRBJ1-1; 7 nucleotides match TRBD1. V gave up 4 bases and J gave up 4 bases; unmatched junction bases: 7. This CDR3 is 14 amino acids long. Looked up from germline, CDR1 is SGHRS and CDR2 is YFSETQ. CDR3 DNA sequence: TGCGCCAGCAGCACCCGACAGGGTTCCACTGAAGCTTTCTTT. This codes for CASSTRQGSTEAFF.

This clone has a single count. The chain recombines TRBV14 with TRBJ1-6; possible D gene TRBD1, 6 bases. The CDR3 runs 15 residues. With 0 bases removed from V and 11 bases from J, the gap between germline ends came to 14 bases. From germline, CDR1 is SGHDN and CDR2 FVKESK. This CDR3 reads CASSQDLTRGAPLHF. The CDR3 DNA reads as TGTGCCAGCAGCCAAGATCTTACCAGGGGTGCACCCCTCCACTTT.

The chain uses TRBV10-1 and TRBJ1-2, with D unclear. Germline CDR1 and CDR2: WNHNN and SYGVQD (reference sequence). The V and J ends lost 3 bases and 6 bases respectively, with 11 bases between them. This CDR3 spans 13 amino acids. CDR3 in amino acids: CASSDLTADGYTF. In nucleotides, the CDR3 is TGCGCCAGCAGTGACCTTACTGCCGATGGCTACACCTTC.

The gene calls are TRBV18 and TRBJ1-1, with 8 bases fitting TRBD1. Germline V gives CDR1 KGHSH, CDR2 LQKENI. The CDR3 spans 14 residues. With 5 bases clipped from V and 4 bases from J, the junction kept 6 bases outside the gene matches. The CDR3 coding sequence is TGTGCCAGCTCAAGAGGGCAGGGGGCCACTGAAGCTTTCTTT. It codes for CASSRGQGATEAFF.

This clone was seen only once. The chain joins TRBV28 to TRBJ2-3, with TRBD2 as a possible D gene (6 bases). The germline gives CDR1 MDHEN, CDR2 SYDVKM. V was shortened by 7 bases and J by 0 bases, with 20 bases between the two germline ends. This CDR3 comprises 17 residues. The CDR3 sequence: CASKEGRGIHSTDTQYF. The CDR3 DNA reads TGTGCCAGCAAGGAGGGTCGGGGGATACACAGCACAGATACGCAGTATTTT.

This clone was observed a handful of times. The chain couples TRBV3-1 (or the pseudogene TRBV3-2) to TRBJ1-6; D is possibly TRBD1 (5 bases). CDR3 length equals 14 residues. Trimming left V 3 bases short and J 11 bases short, with 14 bases between. Germline CDR1 LGHDT, CDR2 YNNKEL (reference sequence). CDR3 amino acids: CASSQGPGGTPLHF. The CDR3 bases are TGTGCCAGCAGCCAGGGGCCGGGAGGGACACCCCTCCACTTT.

V gene TRBV5-1 combines with J gene TRBJ1-3; D possibly corresponds to TRBD1 (6 bases). V lost 4 bases and J lost 2, with 13 bases in between. The CDR3 contains 15 residues. CDR1 SGHRS and CDR2 YFSETQ come from the germline V gene. In nucleotides, the CDR3 is TGCGCCAGCAGCCTGAACAGGGTCCCTGGAAACACCATATATTTT. Translation: CASSLNRVPGNTIYF.

V and J are TRBV19 and TRBJ2-1; 8 bases line up with TRBD2. The CDR3 consists of 15 residues. V trimming: 5 bases; J trimming: 8 bases; junction bases outside the gene matches: 11. CDR1 is LNHDA and CDR2 is SQIVND in the germline V gene (reference sequence). The CDR3 coding sequence is TGTGCCAGTAGTTGGGCGGGGGGCCGGTTGGATGAGCAGTTCTTC. Protein: CASSWAGGRLDEQFF.

This clone is a singleton in its sample. This chain joins TRBV4-2 and TRBJ2-6; D is uncertain. The V end was cut by 2 bases, the J end by 2 bases, with 7 bases between. This CDR3 has 15 residues. CDR1 is LGHNA and CDR2 is YNFKEQ in the germline V gene. CDR3 amino acids: CASSQPGPGANVLTF. CDR3 coding DNA: TGTGCCAGCAGCCAACCCGGTCCTGGGGCCAACGTCCTGACTTTC.

This chain uses TRBV7-6 with TRBJ2-3; a weak D match, TRBD1 (6 bases). Germline-derived CDR1 and CDR2 are SGHVS and FNYEAQ. The CDR3 runs to 17 residues. Trimming cost V 1 base and J 8 bases, with 22 bases left between them. CDR3 residues: CASSLGVGQGARGTQYF. The DNA for the CDR3 is TGTGCCAGCAGCTTAGGGGTTGGGCAGGGCGCCAGGGGTACGCAGTATTTT.

V usage is TRBV3-1 (or the pseudogene TRBV3-2) and J usage is TRBJ1-1; possible D gene TRBD1, 6 bases. V dropped 1 base and J dropped 14 bases, with 20 bases sitting between them. The CDR3 has 14 amino acids. Germline CDR1 LGHDT, CDR2 YNNKEL (reference sequence). CDR3 DNA: TGTGCCAGCAGCCAAGGAGTAACAGGGCGGGGGTGGTTCTTT. Its protein product is CASSQGVTGRGWFF.

The chain uses TRBV24-1 and TRBJ1-5; unclear D gene. The germline V and J ends were trimmed by 9 bases and 0 bases, with 23 bases remaining between them. The CDR3 spans 18 residues. Germline CDR1 KGHDR, CDR2 SFDVKD. The chain's CDR3 is CATLTPVRVPLSNQPQHF. Here the CDR3 DNA reads TGTGCCACCTTAACCCCGGTCCGGGTACCCCTTAGCAATCAGCCCCAGCATTTT.

The V gene is TRBV27, the J gene TRBJ2-7; TRBD1 agrees at 9 bases. The CDR3 runs to 13 residues. In germline, CDR1 is MNHEY, CDR2 SMNVEV (reference sequence). V lost 5 bases and J lost 6; bases outside the gene matches: 5. In nucleotides, the CDR3 is TGTGCCAGCAGTATGACAGGGGGTGGCGAGCAGTACGTC. Translating gives CASSMTGGGEQYV.

CDR3 coding DNA: TGTGCCAGCAGCTTAGCGAGACAGGGGGGGTACGTC. Amino acid sequence: CASSLARQGGYV. This rearrangement joins TRBV11-1 to TRBJ2-7; TRBD1 matches at 9 bases. The germline V gene encodes CDR1 SGHAT and CDR2 FQDESV (reference sequence). J gave up 12 bases and V 0 bases, and 3 bases lay outside the gene matches. The CDR3 runs to 12 residues.